This record concerns one T cell receptor (beta chain) sequence. Its antigen is as yet unknown. Sequencing used immunoSEQ multiplex PCR; TCRdb keeps in-frame clones, though not all of them. The repertoire consists of 86,000 or so clones, with about 86% occurring once and the leading ten covering 4.5% to 7%. Germline V gene lookup returns CDR1 SNHLY and CDR2 FYNNEI. The CDR3 loop spans 14 amino acids. Trimming took off 11 bases at V and 7 bases at J, with 21 bases between the two ends. This entry comes from a study of T cell responses to AZD1222 COVID-19 vaccine. Study observations and caveats: Increased Spike-specific TCR breadth and depth were observed after two AZD1222 doses.

The specimen was peripheral blood, collected 28 days after the second AZD1222 dose. The chain is built from TRBV2 and TRBJ1-5; D ambiguous. The clonotype comes from an adult who received the AZD1222 COVID-19 vaccine. In DNA form, the CDR3 reads TGTGCCTCTTACCTCGGGCCGGGCGGGCAGCCCCAGCATTTT. Protein sequence: CASYLGPGGQPQHF.